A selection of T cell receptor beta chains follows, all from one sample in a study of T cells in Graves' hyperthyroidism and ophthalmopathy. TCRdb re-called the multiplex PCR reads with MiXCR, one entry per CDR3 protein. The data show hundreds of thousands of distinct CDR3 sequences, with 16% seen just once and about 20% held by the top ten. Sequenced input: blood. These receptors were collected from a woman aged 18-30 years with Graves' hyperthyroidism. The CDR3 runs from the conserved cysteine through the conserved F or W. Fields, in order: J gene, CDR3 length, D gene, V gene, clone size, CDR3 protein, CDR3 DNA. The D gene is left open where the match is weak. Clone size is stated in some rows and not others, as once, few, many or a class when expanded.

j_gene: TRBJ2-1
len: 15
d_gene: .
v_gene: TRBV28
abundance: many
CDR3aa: CASSYSGASYNEQFF
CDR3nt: TGTGCCAGCAGTTATTCGGGGGCATCCTACAATGAGCAGTTCTTC

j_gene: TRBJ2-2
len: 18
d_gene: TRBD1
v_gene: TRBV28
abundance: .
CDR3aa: CASSPPDRGLSNTGELFF
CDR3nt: TGTGCCAGCAGTCCACCGGACAGGGGGCTATCGAACACCGGGGAGCTGTTTTTT

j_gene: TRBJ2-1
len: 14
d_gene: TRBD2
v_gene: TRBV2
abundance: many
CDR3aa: CAIRWTSGSPEQFF
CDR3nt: TGTGCCATCCGTTGGACTAGCGGGAGTCCTGAGCAGTTCTTC

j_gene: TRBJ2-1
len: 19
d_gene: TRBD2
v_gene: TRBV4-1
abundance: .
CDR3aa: CASSQERGTSGLLHNEQFF
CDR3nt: TGCGCCAGCAGCCAGGAAAGGGGGACTAGCGGCCTGTTACACAATGAGCAGTTCTTC

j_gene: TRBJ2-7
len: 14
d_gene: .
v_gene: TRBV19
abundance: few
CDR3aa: CASSTPGSTNEQYF
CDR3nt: TGTGCCAGTAGTACCCCGGGGAGTACCAACGAGCAGTACTTC

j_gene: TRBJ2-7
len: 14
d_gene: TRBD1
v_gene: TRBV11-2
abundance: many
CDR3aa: CASSARDRVYEQYF
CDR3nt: TGTGCCAGCAGCGCCCGGGACAGGGTCTACGAGCAGTACTTC

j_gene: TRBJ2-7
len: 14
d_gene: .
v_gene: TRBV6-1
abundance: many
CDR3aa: CASSYSPDSYEQYF
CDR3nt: TGTGCCAGCAGTTATTCCCCGGACTCCTACGAGCAGTACTTC

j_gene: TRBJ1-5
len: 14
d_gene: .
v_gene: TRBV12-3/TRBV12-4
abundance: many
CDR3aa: CASSPGGLDQPQHF
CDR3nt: TGTGCCAGCAGTCCGGGGGGGCTGGATCAGCCCCAGCATTTT

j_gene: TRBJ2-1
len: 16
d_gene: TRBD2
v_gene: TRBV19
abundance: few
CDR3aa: CASSPPGAGGLNEQFF
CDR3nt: TGTGCCAGTAGTCCCCCTGGGGCGGGGGGCTTAAATGAGCAGTTCTTC

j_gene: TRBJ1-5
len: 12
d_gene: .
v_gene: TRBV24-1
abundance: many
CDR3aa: CATSDSNQPQHF
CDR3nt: TGTGCCACCAGTGACAGCAATCAGCCCCAGCATTTT

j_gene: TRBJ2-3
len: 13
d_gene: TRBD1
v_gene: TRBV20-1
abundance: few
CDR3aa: CSATGGRGDTQYF
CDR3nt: TGCAGTGCTACAGGGGGCCGGGGCGATACGCAGTATTTT

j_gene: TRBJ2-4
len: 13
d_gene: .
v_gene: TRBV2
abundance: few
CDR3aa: CASSDLSGSIQYF
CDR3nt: TGTGCCAGCAGTGACTTATCGGGGAGCATTCAGTACTTC

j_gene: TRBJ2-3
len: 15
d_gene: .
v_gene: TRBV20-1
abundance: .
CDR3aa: CSADSGLPSTDRQYF
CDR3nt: TGCAGTGCAGACTCGGGACTCCCTAGCACAGATAGGCAGTATTTT

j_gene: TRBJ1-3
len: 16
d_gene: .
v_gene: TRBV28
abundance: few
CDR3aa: CASSSGTVIGRNTIYF
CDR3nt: TGTGCCAGCAGTTCGGGGACCGTGATCGGGAGAAACACCATATATTTT

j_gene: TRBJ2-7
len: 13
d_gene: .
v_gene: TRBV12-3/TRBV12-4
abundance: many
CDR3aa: CASSLSQGNEQYF
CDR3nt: TGTGCCAGCAGTTTGTCACAGGGTAACGAGCAGTACTTC

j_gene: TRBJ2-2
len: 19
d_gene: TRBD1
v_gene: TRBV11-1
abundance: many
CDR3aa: CASSDSGAQGSVDTGELFF
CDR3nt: TGTGCCAGCAGCGATAGTGGAGCACAGGGGAGCGTGGACACCGGGGAGCTGTTTTTT

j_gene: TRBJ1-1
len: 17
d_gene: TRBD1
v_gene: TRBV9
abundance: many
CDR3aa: CASSVRTGFEGNTEAFF
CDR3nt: TGTGCCAGCAGCGTTCGGACAGGGTTTGAGGGGAACACTGAAGCTTTCTTT

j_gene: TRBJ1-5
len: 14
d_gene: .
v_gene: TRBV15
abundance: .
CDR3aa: CATSRERGAQPQHF
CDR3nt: TGTGCCACCAGCAGAGAGAGGGGGGCTCAGCCCCAGCATTTT

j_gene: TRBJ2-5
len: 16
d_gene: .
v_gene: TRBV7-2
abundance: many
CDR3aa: CASSLDRVTYQETQYF
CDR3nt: TGTGCCAGCAGCTTAGATCGCGTGACGTATCAAGAGACCCAGTACTTC

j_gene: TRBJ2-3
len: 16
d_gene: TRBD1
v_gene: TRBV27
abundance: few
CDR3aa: CASSSPRDSYTDTQYF
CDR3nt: TGTGCCAGCAGTTCGCCCCGGGACAGCTACACAGATACGCAGTATTTT

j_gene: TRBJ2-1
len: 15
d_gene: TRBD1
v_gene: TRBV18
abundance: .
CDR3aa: CASSPPGTVGNEQFF
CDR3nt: TGTGCCAGCTCACCACCGGGGACAGTGGGGAATGAGCAGTTCTTC

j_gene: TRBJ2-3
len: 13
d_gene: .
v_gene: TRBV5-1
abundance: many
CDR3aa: CASSPPTTATQYF
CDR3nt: TGCGCCAGCAGCCCCCCGACGACTGCTACGCAGTATTTT

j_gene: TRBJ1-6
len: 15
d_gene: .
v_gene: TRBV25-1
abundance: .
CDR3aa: CASSEFDRDNSPLHF
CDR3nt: TGTGCCAGCAGTGAATTTGATCGGGATAATTCACCCCTCCACTTT

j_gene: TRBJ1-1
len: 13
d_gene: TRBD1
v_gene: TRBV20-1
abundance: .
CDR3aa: CSASAGGISEAFF
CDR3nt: TGCAGTGCTAGCGCAGGGGGTATCTCTGAAGCTTTCTTT

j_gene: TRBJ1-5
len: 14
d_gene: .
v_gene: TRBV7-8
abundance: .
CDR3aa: CASSRLGGNQPQHF
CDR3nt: TGTGCCAGCAGCCGTCTGGGGGGCAATCAGCCCCAGCATTTT

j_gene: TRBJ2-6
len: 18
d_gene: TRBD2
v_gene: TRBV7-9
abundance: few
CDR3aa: CASSLGGGTSSGANVLTF
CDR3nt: TGTGCCAGCAGCTTAGGGGGGGGAACAAGCTCTGGGGCCAACGTCCTGACTTTC

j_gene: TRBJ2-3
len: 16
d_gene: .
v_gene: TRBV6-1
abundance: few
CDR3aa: CASSESRERSTDTQYF
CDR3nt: TGTGCCAGCAGTGAATCCCGGGAGAGGAGCACAGATACGCAGTATTTT

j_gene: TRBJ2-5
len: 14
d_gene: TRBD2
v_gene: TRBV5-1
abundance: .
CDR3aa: CAGSPAGGQETQYF
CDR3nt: TGCGCCGGCAGCCCGGCGGGGGGACAAGAGACCCAGTACTTC

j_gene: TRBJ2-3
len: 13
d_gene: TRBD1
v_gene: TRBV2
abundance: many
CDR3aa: CASCTGGTDTQYF
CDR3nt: TGTGCCAGCTGTACAGGGGGAACAGATACGCAGTATTTT

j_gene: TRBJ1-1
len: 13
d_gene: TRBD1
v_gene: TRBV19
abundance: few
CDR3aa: CATKGAGGSEAFF
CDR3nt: TGTGCCACCAAGGGGGCAGGGGGCTCTGAAGCTTTCTTT

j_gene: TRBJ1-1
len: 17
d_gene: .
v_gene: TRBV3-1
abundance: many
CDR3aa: CASSQGTNAPGNTEAFF
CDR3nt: TGTGCCAGCAGCCAAGGAACCAACGCGCCGGGTAACACTGAAGCTTTCTTT

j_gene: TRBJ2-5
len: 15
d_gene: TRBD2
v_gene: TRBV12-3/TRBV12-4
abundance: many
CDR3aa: CASRGSGGYQETQYF
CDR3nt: TGTGCCAGCAGGGGCAGCGGGGGGTACCAAGAGACCCAGTACTTC

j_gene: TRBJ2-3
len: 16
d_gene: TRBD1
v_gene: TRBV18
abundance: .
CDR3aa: CASSPLAGTGPDTQYF
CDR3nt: TGTGCCAGCTCACCACTGGCCGGGACAGGGCCAGATACGCAGTATTTT

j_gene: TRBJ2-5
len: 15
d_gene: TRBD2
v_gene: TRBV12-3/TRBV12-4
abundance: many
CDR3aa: CASNYLAGVDETQYF
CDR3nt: TGTGCCAGCAACTATCTAGCGGGAGTTGATGAGACCCAGTACTTC

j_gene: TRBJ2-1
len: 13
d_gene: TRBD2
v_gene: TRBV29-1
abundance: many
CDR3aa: CSVATSGKNEQFF
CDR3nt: TGCAGCGTCGCGACTAGCGGGAAAAATGAGCAGTTCTTC

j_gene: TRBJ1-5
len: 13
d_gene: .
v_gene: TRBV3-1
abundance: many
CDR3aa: CASSGALNQPQHF
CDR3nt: TGTGCCAGCAGCGGGGCGCTCAATCAGCCCCAGCATTTT

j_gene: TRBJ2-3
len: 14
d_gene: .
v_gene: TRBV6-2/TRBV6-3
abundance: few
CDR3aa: CASTLGRGLDTQYF
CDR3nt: TGTGCCAGCACCCTGGGCAGGGGATTAGATACGCAGTATTTT

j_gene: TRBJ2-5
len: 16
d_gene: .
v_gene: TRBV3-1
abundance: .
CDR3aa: CASSHRIGHSQETQYF
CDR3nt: TGTGCCAGCAGCCACAGGATTGGGCACAGCCAAGAGACCCAGTACTTC

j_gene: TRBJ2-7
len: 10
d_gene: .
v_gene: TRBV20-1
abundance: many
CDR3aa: CSADYYEQYF
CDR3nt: TGCAGTGCTGACTACTACGAGCAGTACTTC

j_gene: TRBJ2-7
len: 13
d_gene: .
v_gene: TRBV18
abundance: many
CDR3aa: CASSPRDTYEQYF
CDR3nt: TGTGCCAGCTCACCACGAGATACCTACGAGCAGTACTTC

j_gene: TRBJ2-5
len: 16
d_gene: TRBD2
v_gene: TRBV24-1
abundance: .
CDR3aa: CATSPGPGLAGGRSYF
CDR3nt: TGTGCCACCAGTCCAGGACCGGGACTAGCGGGGGGCCGGTCCTACTTC

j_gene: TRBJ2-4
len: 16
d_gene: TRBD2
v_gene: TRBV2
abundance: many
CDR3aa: CASGRTSGSAKNIQYF
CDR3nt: TGTGCCAGCGGAAGGACTAGCGGGAGTGCCAAAAACATTCAGTACTTC